This note documents a single T cell receptor beta chain sequence. Its antigen is not known. At the DNA level, this CDR3 is encoded by other sequences in the same sample as well. The data derive from a study of Ad26.COV2.S vaccination and SARS-CoV-2 variants. Study information: The vaccine Ad26.COV2.S was put into the muscle once, or twice with 56 days between.

Sequenced by immunoSEQ multiplex PCR; TCRdb stores in-frame clones only, minus some. This table has about 350,000 clones, 70% to 90% appearing once. Indicated treatment: 19 received Ad26.COV2.S at low or high dose, single or two shots; about 5 received placebo; per-sample allocation not given. Sampling happened 63 days after the first vaccine or placebo injection. Donation came from an adult in Boston who was aged 18-55 years. Germline CDR1 SGHNT, CDR2 YENEEA. CDR3 size: 14 residues. Deletions cut 1 base from V and 0 bases from J, with 7 bases between. Study-wide results and limits: Recipients given vaccine exceeded placebo recipients in spike-specific TCR breadth.

The receptor's source is a person between 18 and 59 years old who received the Ad26.COV2.S COVID-19 vaccine or a placebo. Sample: peripheral blood, taken in a trial of Ad26.COV2.S vaccine versus placebo. V gene TRBV11-3 combines with J gene TRBJ2-7; D may correspond to TRBD1 or TRBD2 (5 bases each). For the CDR3, the DNA is TGTGCCAGCAGCTTAGGGGGGACCTCCTACGAGCAGTACTTC. Amino acid sequence: CASSLGGTSYEQYF.